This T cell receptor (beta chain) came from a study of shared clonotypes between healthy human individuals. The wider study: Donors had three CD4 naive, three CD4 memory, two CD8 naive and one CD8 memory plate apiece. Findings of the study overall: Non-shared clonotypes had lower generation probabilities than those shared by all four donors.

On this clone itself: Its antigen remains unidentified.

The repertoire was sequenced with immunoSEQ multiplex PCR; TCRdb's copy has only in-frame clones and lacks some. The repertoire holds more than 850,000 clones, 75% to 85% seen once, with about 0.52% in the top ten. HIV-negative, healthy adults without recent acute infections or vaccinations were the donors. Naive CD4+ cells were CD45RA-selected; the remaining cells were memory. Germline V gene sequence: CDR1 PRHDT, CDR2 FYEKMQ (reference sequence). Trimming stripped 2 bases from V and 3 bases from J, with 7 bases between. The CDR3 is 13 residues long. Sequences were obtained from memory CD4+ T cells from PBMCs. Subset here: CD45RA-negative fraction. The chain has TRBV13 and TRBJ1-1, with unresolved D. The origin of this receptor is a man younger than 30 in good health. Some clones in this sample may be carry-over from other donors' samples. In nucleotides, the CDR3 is TGTGCCAGCAGCTTACTCTGGGACACTGAAGCTTTCTTT. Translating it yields CASSLLWDTEAFF.